Reported below is one T cell receptor (beta chain). This entry belongs to a study of blood T cell repertoires in COVID-19. Study context: Both acute and convalescent COVID-19 samples were obtained from the United States, Italy and Spain. In each case, the material was cDNA or gDNA derived from T cells, B-cell-depleted T cells, or PBMCs.

It was during active infection that Seattle patients were enrolled and then longitudinally followed. Methods used by the authors: Estimation of nucleated cell counts was performed using reference gene primer amplification. The data were produced by immunoSEQ multiplex PCR, yet TCRdb's version contains in-frame clones alone and is incomplete. V, J and clone size are those of that table, while D and trimming were read from the DNA. The table has approximately 120,000 clones, 75% to 90% seen once. Germline V gives CDR1 LGHNA, CDR2 YNFKEQ. The junction had 6 bases not matched to a gene; V was cut back by 4 bases and J by 4 bases. This CDR3 has 15 residues.

The receptor's source is an elderly woman with COVID-19, enrolled during active disease. The rearrangement uses TRBV4-2 and TRBJ2-7; TRBD1 aligns across 11 bases. The sequencing input was peripheral blood. The CDR3 sequence is CASSRAGQGEYEQYF. The DNA for the CDR3 is TGTGCCAGCAGCCGTGCGGGACAGGGGGAATACGAGCAGTACTTC.